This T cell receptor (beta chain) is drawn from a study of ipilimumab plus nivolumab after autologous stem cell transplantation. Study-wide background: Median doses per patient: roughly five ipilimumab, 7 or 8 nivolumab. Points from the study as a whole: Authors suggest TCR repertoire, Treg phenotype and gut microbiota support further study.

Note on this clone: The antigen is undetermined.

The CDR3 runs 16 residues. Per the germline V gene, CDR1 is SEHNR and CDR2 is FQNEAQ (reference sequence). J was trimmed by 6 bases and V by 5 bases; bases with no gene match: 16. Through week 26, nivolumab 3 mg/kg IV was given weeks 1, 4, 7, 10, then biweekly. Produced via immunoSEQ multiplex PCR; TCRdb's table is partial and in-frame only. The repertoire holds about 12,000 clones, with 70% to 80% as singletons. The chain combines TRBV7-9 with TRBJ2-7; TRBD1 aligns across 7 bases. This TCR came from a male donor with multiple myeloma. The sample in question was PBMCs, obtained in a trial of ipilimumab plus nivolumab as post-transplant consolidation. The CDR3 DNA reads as TGTGCCAGCAGCACCCGAGAGGGGGCGCGTTATCTCGAGCAGTACTTC. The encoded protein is CASSTREGARYLEQYF.